This entry concerns a single T cell receptor beta chain. Germline values: CDR1 SEHNR, CDR2 FQNEAQ (reference sequence). This CDR3 comprises 16 residues. The J segment lost 4 bases and the V segment lost 8 bases, leaving 12 bases of the junction unmatched. Source study methods: Reference gene primer amplification gave estimated nucleated cell counts. Measured with immunoSEQ multiplex PCR; TCRdb has only the in-frame clones, and not every one. The V and J calls and the clone size are those of that table, but D and trimming were determined from the DNA. In the table there are hundreds of thousands of clones, roughly 85% of which are singletons. Within 2 weeks of study entry, exposed participants had contacted a PCR-confirmed or clinician-diagnosed COVID-19 case. This sample stems from a study of blood T cell repertoires in COVID-19. Across the study: PBMCs, B-cell-depleted T cells, or T cells were the source of the cDNA or gDNA that made up the material.

Specimen: PBMCs or T cells enriched from blood (not recorded which). This sequence was found in a man aged 35-49 years who had been exposed to COVID-19. The chain uses TRBV7-9 and TRBJ2-7; TRBD1 matches 12 bases. CDR3 DNA sequence: TGTGCCAGCGGCCTGGGACAGGGGGCGCTTCAATACGAGCAGTACTTC. Amino acid sequence: CASGLGQGALQYEQYF. The variable domain in full, completed from reference TRBV7-9 and TRBJ2-7, reads DTGVSQNPRHKITKRGQNVTFRCDPISEHNRLYWYRQTLGQGPEFLTYFQNEAQLEKSRLLSDRFSAERPKGSFSTLEIQRTEQGDSAMYLCASGLGQGALQYEQYFGPGTRLTVT.